Below, 26 T cell receptor beta chains from the same sample are listed, as sequenced in a study of blood T cell repertoires in COVID-19. Measured with immunoSEQ multiplex PCR; TCRdb has only the in-frame clones, and not every one. This sample has roughly 200,000 clones; approximately 86% occur once, and the top ten carry 2.9%. The specimen was peripheral blood. The receptor set was obtained from a woman in her 30s with active or convalescent COVID-19.

In this sample, this clone turned up a few times. The rearrangement links TRBV3-1 (or the pseudogene TRBV3-2) to TRBJ1-4; tentative D call: TRBD1 (6 bases). The V gene lost 1 base and the J gene lost 7 bases, with 19 bases spanning the gap. The CDR3 is 17 residues long. Germline lookup yields CDR1 LGHDT and CDR2 YNNKEL (reference sequence). The CDR3, as DNA: TGTGCCAGCAGCCAAGCCTCTTCCGGGACATGGGGTGAAAAACTGTTTTTT. It codes for CASSQASSGTWGEKLFF.

This clone came up once. CDR3 sequence (DNA): TGTGCCAGCAGCCAAGCACAGGGGCTCACCGGGGAGCTGTTTTTT. Its protein product is CASSQAQGLTGELFF. V is TRBV3-1 (or the pseudogene TRBV3-2) and J is TRBJ2-2; 7 nucleotides match TRBD1. Germline assignment: CDR1 LGHDT and CDR2 YNNKEL (reference sequence). The trim removed 1 base at V and 4 bases at J, leaving 3 bases unmatched. CDR3 length: 15 amino acids.

The V call is TRBV28, the J call TRBJ1-2; possibly TRBD1 for D (6 bases). V gave up 6 bases and J gave up 3 bases, with 14 bases separating them. The germline gives CDR1 MDHEN, CDR2 SYDVKM. This CDR3 comprises 14 residues. The CDR3 sequence: CASSPWGGDYGYTF. DNA for the CDR3: TGTGCCAGCAGCCCCTGGGGGGGCGACTATGGCTACACCTTC.

V and J are TRBV19 and TRBJ1-2; 9 nucleotides match TRBD1. V shed 5 bases, J shed 3 bases, and the junction held 7 bases outside the gene matches. The V gene's germline CDR1 is LNHDA and CDR2 SQIVND (reference sequence). This CDR3 spans 15 amino acids. This chain's CDR3 is CASSAGQGWDYGYTF. The CDR3, as DNA: TGTGCCAGTAGTGCCGGACAGGGGTGGGACTATGGCTACACCTTC.

The CDR3 region has the DNA TGTGCCAGTACAACACTAGCGGGAGTAACAGATACGCAGTATTTT. Translating gives CASTTLAGVTDTQYF. This chain links TRBV19 with TRBJ2-3, with TRBD2 matching 11 bases. The germline CDR1 and CDR2 sequences are LNHDA and SQIVND (reference sequence). With 7 bases clipped from V and 3 bases from J, the junction kept 6 bases outside the gene matches. CDR3 length: 15 residues.

The rearrangement joins TRBV10-1 to TRBJ2-1; a possible D gene is TRBD2 (5 bases). CDR3 length: 16 amino acids. CDR1 and CDR2 (germline): WNHNN, SYGVQD (reference sequence). The V end lost 8 bases, the J end lost 7 bases, and 24 bases lay between the germline ends. CDR3 sequence reads: CASCPVGGARSNEQFF. The DNA for the CDR3 is TGCGCCAGCTGCCCAGTCGGAGGAGCGCGAAGTAATGAGCAGTTCTTC.

As regards this clone: The junction differs from germline at one of its ends, possibly a read error. V and J are TRBV7-7 and TRBJ2-2; D remains ambiguous. CDR1 and CDR2 (germline): SSHAT, FNYEAQ (reference sequence). The CDR3 is 16 residues long. The CDR3 sequence: CASSLVHNLNTGELFF. The CDR3 DNA sequence: TGTGCTAGCAGCTTAGTTCACAACCTCAACACCGGGGAGCTGTTTTTT.

The V and J genes are TRBV19 and TRBJ1-1; D is perhaps TRBD1 (6 bases). Germline V gene lookup returns CDR1 LNHDA and CDR2 SQIVND (reference sequence). This CDR3 spans 12 amino acids. Trimming stripped 10 bases from V and 4 bases from J, with 13 bases between. The CDR3 here is CATGGQGTEAFF. CDR3 bases: TGTGCCACCGGGGGGCAGGGCACTGAAGCTTTCTTT.

The genes are TRBV3-1 (or the pseudogene TRBV3-2) and TRBJ1-5, with TRBD1 identical over 7 bases. The germline CDR1 and CDR2 sequences are LGHDT and YNNKEL (reference sequence). The ends lost 3 bases at V and 6 bases at J; junction bases unmatched: 5. This CDR3 has 14 residues. The chain's CDR3 is CASSHNRGSQPQHF. The CDR3 region has the DNA TGTGCCAGCAGCCACAACAGGGGAAGTCAGCCCCAGCATTTT.

V and J are TRBV12-3 or TRBV12-4 and TRBJ1-1, with 7 bases identical to TRBD1. After removal of 6 bases from V and 6 bases from J, the junction contained 7 bases not matched to a gene. There are 13 residues in the CDR3. CDR3 sequence (DNA): TGTGCCAGCAGAGAACAGGGGAGGTCTGAAGCTTTCTTT. This gives the protein CASREQGRSEAFF.

The chain links TRBV4-2 to TRBJ2-3; the match to TRBD2 covers 9 bases. The CDR3 totals 17 residues. CDR1 and CDR2 (germline): LGHNA, YNFKEQ. After removal of 4 bases from V and 1 base from J, the junction contained 9 bases not matched to a gene. CDR3 DNA: TGTGCCAGCAGCCCCTCAAGTAGCGGGAGAGGCACAGATACGCAGTATTTT. Amino acid sequence: CASSPSSSGRGTDTQYF.

This clone showed up just a few times. V is TRBV19 and J is TRBJ1-5, with TRBD1 matching over 9 bases. Germline V lookup: CDR1 LNHDA, CDR2 SQIVND (reference sequence). The length of the CDR3 is 17 residues. V shed 8 bases and J 0 bases; nucleotides not matched to a gene: 11. CDR3 in DNA: TGTGCCAGTCACGTCGGACAGGGGCGGGATAGCAATCAGCCCCAGCATTTT. Its translation is CASHVGQGRDSNQPQHF.

The count of this clone is one. This chain links TRBV6-5 with TRBJ1-1; D remains unclear. The length of the CDR3 is 15 residues. V was cut by 5 bases and J by 1 base, with 14 bases left in between. In germline, CDR1 is MNHEY, CDR2 SVGAGI. This chain's CDR3 is CASSPHRRTNTEAFF. DNA of the CDR3: TGTGCCAGCAGTCCCCACCGCAGAACGAACACTGAAGCTTTCTTT.

Regarding this clone: One junction end does not reproduce the germline sequence, and a read error may be involved. The rearrangement uses TRBV5-1 and TRBJ2-1, with unresolved D. The CDR3 loop spans 11 amino acids. CDR1 and CDR2 (germline): SGHRS, YFSETQ. In DNA, the CDR3 is TGCGCCAGCAGCTTCTACGATGAGCAGTTCTTC. The encoded protein is CASSFYDEQFF.

The genes are TRBV27 and TRBJ1-2, with D uncertain. The germline V gene has CDR1 MNHEY and CDR2 SMNVEV (reference sequence). This CDR3 region has 14 residues. V lost 5 bases and J lost 4, with 14 bases in between. CDR3: CASSGRRERYGYTF. The CDR3 nucleotides are TGTGCCAGCAGTGGCCGACGGGAGCGCTATGGCTACACCTTC.

The chain recombines TRBV29-1 with TRBJ2-1, with a possible D match to TRBD2 (5 bases). The germline V gene encodes CDR1 SQVTM and CDR2 ANQGSEA. The V end was cut by 4 bases, the J end by 4 bases, with 11 bases between. The length of the CDR3 is 13 residues. The CDR3 bases are TGCAGCGTTGGACGCGGGCCGTACAATGAGCAGTTCTTC. It is translated as CSVGRGPYNEQFF.

V is TRBV5-1 and J is TRBJ2-7; 12 nucleotides align to TRBD1. Germline V gives CDR1 SGHRS, CDR2 YFSETQ. This CDR3 contains 14 residues. The ends lost 6 bases at V and 7 bases at J; junction bases unmatched: 8. In DNA form, the CDR3 reads TGCGCCAGCACCCCGGGACAGGGGGCATGGGAGCAGTACTTC. Its translation is CASTPGQGAWEQYF.

This chain connects TRBV4-2 to TRBJ1-1, with a weak D call TRBD1 (6 bases). Trimming pared 3 bases from V and 2 bases from J, leaving 10 bases between. Germline V gives CDR1 LGHNA, CDR2 YNFKEQ. The CDR3 length is 14 residues. The CDR3 nucleotides are TGTGCCAGCAGCCACACGGACAGCAACACTGAAGCTTTCTTT. Translating gives CASSHTDSNTEAFF.

The CDR3 is CASSHLRGSGYGYTF. As DNA, the CDR3 is TGCGCCAGCAGCCATCTCAGGGGATCCGGCTATGGCTACACCTTC. The chain employs TRBV4-1 and TRBJ1-2; tentatively, D is TRBD1 (6 bases). The CDR3 is made up of 15 amino acids. Trimming took 3 bases from V and 4 from J, leaving 15 bases between them. CDR1 is MGHRA and CDR2 is YSYEKL in the germline V gene.

The chain recombines TRBV3-1 (or the pseudogene TRBV3-2) with TRBJ2-1; 14 bases are a match to TRBD2. CDR1 LGHDT and CDR2 YNNKEL come from the germline V gene (reference sequence). This CDR3 is built from 17 residues. Losses at the gene ends were 0 bases for V and 3 bases for J; bases not matched to a gene: 1. Here the CDR3 DNA reads TGTGCCAGCAGCCAAGATGGGACTAGCGGGAGCTACAATGAGCAGTTCTTC. Its translation is CASSQDGTSGSYNEQFF.

The chain has TRBV6-4 and TRBJ2-2; 7 positions agree with TRBD2. CDR1 and CDR2 from the germline V gene are MRHNA and SNTAGT. The J segment lost 0 bases and the V segment lost 3 bases, leaving 4 bases of the junction unmatched. This CDR3 has 16 residues. This CDR3 is CASSEWGRANTGELFF. The CDR3, as DNA: TGTGCCAGCAGTGAATGGGGGAGGGCGAACACCGGGGAGCTGTTTTTT.

This sequence joins TRBV5-6 and TRBJ2-3, with D possibly TRBD2 on 5 matching bases. CDR3 length equals 14 residues. V dropped 0 bases and J dropped 2 bases, with 7 bases sitting between them. CDR1 and CDR2 from the germline V gene are SGHDT and YYEEEE. CDR3 in DNA: TGTGCCAGCAGCTTGGCCGGGGACACAGATACGCAGTATTTT. Translation: CASSLAGDTDTQYF.

The chain carries TRBV11-2 and TRBJ2-7, with a weak D call TRBD2 (5 bases). Germline CDR1 SGHAT, CDR2 FQNNGV. This CDR3 has 12 amino acids. Trimming pared 6 bases from V and 6 bases from J, leaving 12 bases between. CDR3 DNA: TGTGCCAGCAGGGACTTTTCGAGCGAGCAGTACTTC. It encodes CASRDFSSEQYF.

This clone was detected once. V usage is TRBV7-8 and J usage is TRBJ1-1, with 7 bases identical to TRBD1. This CDR3 spans 14 amino acids. The V segment lost 3 bases and the J segment 1 base; nucleotides outside the gene matches: 2. Germline CDR1 is SGHVS and CDR2 is FQNEAQ. The CDR3: CASSFRDRNTEAFF. Here the CDR3 DNA reads TGTGCCAGCAGCTTCCGGGACAGGAACACTGAAGCTTTCTTT.

J is TRBJ2-3 and V is TRBV20-1; a possible D gene is TRBD1 (5 bases). The length of the CDR3 is 11 residues. V lost 6 bases to trimming and J lost 6 bases, with 10 bases between them. Germline V gene lookup returns CDR1 DFQATT and CDR2 SNEGSKA (reference sequence). The CDR3 DNA reads as TGCAGTGCCCAGACAGAGGATACGCAGTATTTT. Translated, it gives CSAQTEDTQYF.

The rearrangement joins TRBV11-3 to TRBJ2-7; the D is unclear. The CDR3 is 13 residues long. Germline values: CDR1 SGHNT, CDR2 YENEEA. V lost 0 bases and J 1 base, leaving 4 bases between the germline ends. In DNA form, the CDR3 reads TGTGCCAGCAGCTTAGACCCGTCCTACGAGCAGTACTTC. It specifies CASSLDPSYEQYF.